The present T cell receptor (beta chain) was sequenced within a study of human T cells and chemical hapten exposure. Documented time point: pre-sensitization, week 0. The treatment was: therapeutic diphenylcyclopropenone sensitization with weekly scalp DPC. Notes on this clonotype: Its antigen is still unknown. This may be a read error, as it is one base from a much larger clone.

Overall study findings and caveats: Patch test score tracked positively with PT1 expanded TCR counts.

Unique molecular identifiers were linked by the library to individual cDNA molecules. TCRdb re-derived calls from the RACE reads in MiXCR, one entry per CDR3 protein. The profile shows approximately 52,000 distinct CDR3 sequences, around a tenth of them singletons. There are 13 residues in the CDR3. The V gene's germline CDR1 is SNHLY and CDR2 FYNNEI. V lost 10 bases and J lost 0, with 12 bases in between. This chain connects TRBV2 to TRBJ1-1, with D maybe TRBD1 (5 bases). The material sequenced was whole blood, taken in connection with sensitization to the hapten diphenylcyclopropenone (DPC). The sequence came from a woman aged 40 to 49 with alopecia areata. Some clones in this sample may be carry-over from other donors' samples. The CDR3 region has the DNA TGTGCCACCCGGGCAGGGATGAACACTGAAGCTTTCTTT. It translates to CATRAGMNTEAFF.